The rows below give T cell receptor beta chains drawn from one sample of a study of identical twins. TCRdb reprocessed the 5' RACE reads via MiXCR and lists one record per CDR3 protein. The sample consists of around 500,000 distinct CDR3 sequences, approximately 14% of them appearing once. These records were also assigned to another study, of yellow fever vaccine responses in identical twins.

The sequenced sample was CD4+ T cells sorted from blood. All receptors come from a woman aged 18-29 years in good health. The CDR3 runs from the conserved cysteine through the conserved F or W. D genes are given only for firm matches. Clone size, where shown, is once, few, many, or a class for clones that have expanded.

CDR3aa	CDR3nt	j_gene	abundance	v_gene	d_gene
CASSFRSQGGRNEQFF	TGTGCCAGCAGCTTCAGGTCACAGGGGGGAAGGAATGAGCAGTTCTTC	TRBJ2-1	NA	TRBV7-2	TRBD1
CASSPRGGTANTEAFF	TGTGCCAGCAGTCCCCGGGGCGGGACAGCGAACACTGAAGCTTTCTTT	TRBJ1-1	NA	TRBV6-1	TRBD1
CASSPGTGGPTSYYEQYF	TGCGCCAGCAGCCCCGGGACAGGGGGCCCTACTAGCTACTACGAGCAGTACTTC	TRBJ2-7	many	TRBV5-1	TRBD1
CASSSVSGKKYFTDTQYF	TGTGCCAGCAGTTCAGTTAGCGGGAAAAAGTACTTCACAGATACGCAGTATTTT	TRBJ2-3	NA	TRBV27	TRBD2
CASSHNHLNTEAFF	TGTGCCAGCAGCCATAATCACTTGAACACTGAAGCTTTCTTT	TRBJ1-1	NA	TRBV11-2	NA
CAWSDNYEQYF	TGTGCCTGGAGTGATAACTACGAGCAGTACTTC	TRBJ2-7	few	TRBV30	NA
CASSPLPGTGIETQYF	TGTGCCAGCAGCCCCCTGCCCGGGACAGGGATCGAGACCCAGTACTTC	TRBJ2-5	NA	TRBV3-1	TRBD1
CSASSPGQGWDTEAFF	TGCAGTGCTAGTAGCCCGGGACAGGGGTGGGACACTGAAGCTTTCTTT	TRBJ1-1	many	TRBV20-1	TRBD1
CSAPVPGALAGEQYF	TGCAGTGCTCCCGTCCCAGGAGCCCTGGCCGGCGAGCAGTACTTC	TRBJ2-7	few	TRBV20-1	NA
CASSSGTRATDTQYF	TGCGCCAGCAGCTCCGGGACTAGAGCCACAGATACGCAGTATTTT	TRBJ2-3	NA	TRBV5-1	TRBD2
CASSAPVLAPQETQYF	TGTGCCAGCAGTGCGCCTGTACTGGCCCCGCAAGAGACCCAGTACTTC	TRBJ2-5	many	TRBV6-1	NA
CASSGGTSPSYEQYF	TGTGCCAGCAGTGGAGGGACCAGTCCCTCCTACGAGCAGTACTTC	TRBJ2-7	few	TRBV6-2/TRBV6-3	NA
CASTDREYTGELFF	TGTGCCAGCACGGACCGGGAGTACACCGGGGAGCTGTTTTTT	TRBJ2-2	few	TRBV12-3/TRBV12-4	NA
CASKLAGDGWADTQYF	TGTGCCAGCAAACTAGCGGGAGATGGGTGGGCAGATACGCAGTATTTT	TRBJ2-3	few	TRBV27	TRBD2
CASSGAVISSYNEQFF	TGCGCCAGCAGCGGGGCGGTAATAAGCTCCTACAATGAGCAGTTCTTC	TRBJ2-1	NA	TRBV5-1	NA
CASSLPGQGAREQYF	TGTGCCAGCAGCTTGCCGGGACAGGGGGCTAGAGAGCAGTACTTC	TRBJ2-7	few	TRBV5-6	TRBD1
CASSPLPAGGNEQYF	TGTGCCAGCAGCCCACTTCCAGCGGGGGGAAACGAGCAGTACTTC	TRBJ2-7	NA	TRBV7-2	TRBD2
CASSAGSPSYEQYF	TGTGCCAGCAGTGCAGGGTCGCCGTCCTACGAGCAGTACTTC	TRBJ2-7	NA	TRBV6-1	NA
CASSWTGSSLYEQYF	TGTGCCAGCAGTTGGACAGGGTCTAGTTTGTACGAGCAGTACTTC	TRBJ2-7	few	TRBV27	TRBD1
CSVDRVPQAFF	TGCAGCGTTGATCGGGTGCCTCAAGCTTTCTTT	TRBJ1-1	few	TRBV29-1	NA
CASSVWPGTNTGELFF	TGTGCCAGCAGTGTTTGGCCAGGGACGAACACCGGGGAGCTGTTTTTT	TRBJ2-2	NA	TRBV6-4	NA
CASSRPNRVENEKLFF	TGTGCCAGCAGCCGACCTAACAGGGTGGAGAATGAAAAACTGTTTTTT	TRBJ1-4	few	TRBV7-9	NA
CAWMRTGSAGYTF	TGTGCCTGGATGAGGACAGGGTCTGCCGGCTACACCTTC	TRBJ1-2	once	TRBV30	TRBD1
CASSFDLATSWQETQYF	TGTGCCAGCAGCTTCGACCTCGCGACTAGCTGGCAAGAGACCCAGTACTTC	TRBJ2-5	NA	TRBV11-2	TRBD2
CASSVYPGELFF	TGTGCCAGCAGCGTATATCCCGGGGAGCTGTTTTTT	TRBJ2-2	NA	TRBV9	NA
CASSEPLGGGTYEQYF	TGTGCCAGCAGTGAACCACTGGGCGGGGGGACCTACGAGCAGTACTTC	TRBJ2-7	few	TRBV2	TRBD2
CSVLPLGVAGDYNEQFF	TGCAGTGTACTGCCTCTAGGGGTAGCGGGGGATTACAATGAGCAGTTCTTC	TRBJ2-1	NA	TRBV20-1	TRBD2
CAISVDSGETQYF	TGTGCCATCAGTGTGGATTCGGGCGAGACCCAGTACTTC	TRBJ2-5	few	TRBV10-3	NA
CSARGRTGKYNEQFF	TGCAGTGCTAGAGGCCGGACAGGGAAGTACAATGAGCAGTTCTTC	TRBJ2-1	few	TRBV20-1	TRBD1
CASSSGLALGTDTQYF	TGTGCCAGCAGCTCGGGACTAGCGTTGGGCACAGATACGCAGTATTTT	TRBJ2-3	many	TRBV9	TRBD2
CASSWDTGNTGELFF	TGTGCCAGCAGTTGGGATACAGGGAACACCGGGGAGCTGTTTTTT	TRBJ2-2	few	TRBV6-5	NA
CASSLGRGGEKLFF	TGTGCCAGCAGCTTGGGCAGGGGAGGTGAAAAACTGTTTTTT	TRBJ1-4	NA	TRBV7-2	NA
CASSLYQGVPHEQYF	TGTGCCAGCAGCTTGTACCAGGGGGTGCCTCACGAGCAGTACTTC	TRBJ2-7	NA	TRBV5-6	TRBD1
CASRHYGQGADTQYF	TGTGCCAGCAGACATTACGGGCAGGGTGCAGATACGCAGTATTTT	TRBJ2-3	few	TRBV7-2	NA
CATSRGAHPYEQYF	TGTGCCACCAGCAGAGGGGCTCACCCCTACGAGCAGTACTTC	TRBJ2-7	few	TRBV15	NA
CASSLATVLLGYGYTF	TGTGCCAGCAGCTTGGCCACAGTCCTCCTAGGGTATGGCTACACCTTC	TRBJ1-2	NA	TRBV5-5	NA
CASSRTSGRTTGELFF	TGTGCCAGCAGCCGTACCTCGGGACGGACCACCGGGGAGCTGTTTTTT	TRBJ2-2	few	TRBV6-2/TRBV6-3	NA
CASSVGGNSYEQYF	TGTGCCAGCAGCGTAGGAGGGAACTCCTACGAGCAGTACTTC	TRBJ2-7	few	TRBV9	NA
CASSSGTGTNYGYTF	TGTGCCAGCAGTTCCGGGACAGGGACCAACTATGGCTACACCTTC	TRBJ1-2	NA	TRBV3-1	TRBD1
CASSCAPVSQETQYF	TGTGCCAGCAGCTGCGCGCCCGTCAGCCAAGAGACCCAGTACTTC	TRBJ2-5	NA	TRBV7-4	NA
CATSGLGQGASHTDTQYF	TGTGCCACCAGCGGGCTGGGACAGGGGGCCTCCCACACAGATACGCAGTATTTT	TRBJ2-3	few	TRBV15	TRBD1